The TCR beta chain described here comes from a study of blood T cell repertoires in COVID-19. Looking at the study overall: The United States, Italy and Spain provided the acute and convalescent COVID-19 samples. The cDNA or gDNA used as material had been derived from T cells, B-cell-depleted T cells, or PBMCs.

The authors' processing: Nucleated cell number was recorded as an estimate derived from reference gene primer amplification. Generated by immunoSEQ multiplex PCR, the TCRdb table keeps only in-frame clones and is missing some. The V and J calls and clone size come from that table; D and trimming were worked out from the DNA. Among hundreds of thousands of clones, roughly 80% were seen once, and the ten largest hold roughly 4%. The CDR3 runs to 15 residues. Germline CDR1 is GTSNPN and CDR2 is SVGIG (reference sequence). V gave up 1 base and J gave up 5 bases, with 17 bases separating them. The chain recombines TRBV30 with TRBJ2-5; the D gene is possibly TRBD1 (5 bases). The sequenced sample was peripheral blood. This TCR was recovered from a woman between 35 and 50 years old with active or convalescent COVID-19. The CDR3 DNA reads as TGTGCCTGGAGTGGGGGCTCGGTAGGTCAGGAGACCCAGTACTTC. Translation gives CAWSGGSVGQETQYF.